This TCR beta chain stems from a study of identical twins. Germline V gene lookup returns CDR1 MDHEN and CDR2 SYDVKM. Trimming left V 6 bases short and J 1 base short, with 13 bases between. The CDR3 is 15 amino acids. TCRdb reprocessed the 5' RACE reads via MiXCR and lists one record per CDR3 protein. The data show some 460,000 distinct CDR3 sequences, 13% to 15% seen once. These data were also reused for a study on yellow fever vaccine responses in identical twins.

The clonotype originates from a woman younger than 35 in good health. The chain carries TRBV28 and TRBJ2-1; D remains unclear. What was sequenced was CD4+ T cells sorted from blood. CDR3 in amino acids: CASSPRTASYNEQFF. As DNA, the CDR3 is TGTGCCAGCAGCCCACGGACGGCGTCCTACAATGAGCAGTTCTTC.